The 3 T cell receptor beta chains presented below share a single source sample, sequenced in a study of radiotherapy plus CTLA-4 blockade in lung cancer. This table comes from immunoSEQ multiplex PCR, and its TCRdb copy is limited to in-frame clones, with some not included. The data hold tens of thousands of clones, with under 80% observed a single time. The sample here was peripheral blood, taken from a patient treated with radiotherapy plus ipilimumab. Receptors were obtained from a human donor with non-small cell lung cancer who had stable disease on radiotherapy plus ipilimumab.

This chain links TRBV19 with TRBJ1-1, with D tentatively TRBD1 (6 bases). Between the trimmed V and J ends, which lost 0 bases and 4 bases, there was a span of 12 bases. Germline V gene sequence: CDR1 LNHDA, CDR2 SQIVND (reference sequence). The CDR3 totals 15 residues. The CDR3 sequence is CASSIDRYRATEAFF. Written as DNA, the CDR3 is TGTGCCAGTAGTATAGATCGGTACAGGGCCACTGAAGCTTTCTTT.

This clone was found once. The V and J genes are TRBV6-1 and TRBJ2-7; 9 bases fit TRBD1. V shed 5 bases, J shed 4 bases, and the junction held 6 bases outside the gene matches. Germline V CDR1 and CDR2: MNHNS, SASEGT. CDR3 size: 14 residues. The DNA of the CDR3 is TGTGCCAGCAGTCCCACAGGGGGCGATTACGAGCAGTACTTC. Translating it yields CASSPTGGDYEQYF.

This clone was picked up a small number of times. The chain is built from TRBV7-2 and TRBJ1-6; D ambiguous. Germline CDR1 and CDR2: SGHTA and FQGNSA. The CDR3 covers 17 residues. V gave up 4 bases and J gave up 5 bases, with 18 bases separating them. The CDR3 protein is CASSSSSRSANNSPLHF. The CDR3 DNA sequence: TGTGCCAGCAGCTCCAGCTCGCGGTCCGCCAATAATTCACCCCTCCACTTT.